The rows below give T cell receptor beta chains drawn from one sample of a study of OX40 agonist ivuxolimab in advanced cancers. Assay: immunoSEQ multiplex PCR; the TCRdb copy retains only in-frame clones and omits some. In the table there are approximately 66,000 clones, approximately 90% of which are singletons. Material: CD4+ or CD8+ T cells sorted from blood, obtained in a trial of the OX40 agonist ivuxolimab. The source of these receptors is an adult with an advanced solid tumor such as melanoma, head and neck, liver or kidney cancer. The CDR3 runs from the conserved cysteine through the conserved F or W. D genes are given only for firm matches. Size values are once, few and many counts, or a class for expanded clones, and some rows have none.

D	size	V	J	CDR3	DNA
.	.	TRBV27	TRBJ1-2	CASSLLTGGANYGYTF	TGTGCCAGCAGTTTATTGACGGGCGGGGCTAACTATGGCTACACCTTC
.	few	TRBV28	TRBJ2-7	CASSFRASSEQYF	TGTGCCAGCAGTTTTAGAGCGTCGTCCGAGCAGTACTTC
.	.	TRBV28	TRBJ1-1	CASSLFRQTEAFF	TGTGCCAGCAGTTTATTTCGACAGACTGAAGCTTTCTTT
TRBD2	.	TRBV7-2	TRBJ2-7	CASSQWTSGGGEQYF	TGTGCCAGCAGCCAGTGGACTAGCGGGGGAGGCGAGCAGTACTTC
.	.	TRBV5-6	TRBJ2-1	CASSREGVSTFYNEQFF	TGTGCCAGCAGCCGTGAAGGGGTCAGCACCTTTTACAATGAGCAGTTCTTC
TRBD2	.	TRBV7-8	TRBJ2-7	CASSPPDRDYGTYEQYF	TGTGCCAGCAGCCCCCCGGACCGGGACTACGGTACCTACGAGCAGTACTTC
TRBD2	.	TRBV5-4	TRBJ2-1	CASSFSGTPYNEQFF	TGTGCCAGCAGCTTTAGCGGGACTCCTTACAATGAGCAGTTCTTC
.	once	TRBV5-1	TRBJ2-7	CASQGHSYEQYF	TGCGCCAGTCAGGGCCACTCCTACGAGCAGTACTTC
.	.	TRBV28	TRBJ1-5	CASRVQVSNQPQHF	TGTGCCAGCAGGGTGCAGGTTAGCAATCAGCCCCAGCATTTT
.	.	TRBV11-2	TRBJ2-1	CASSLSGATNEQFF	TGTGCCAGCAGCTTATCGGGAGCCACCAATGAGCAGTTCTTC
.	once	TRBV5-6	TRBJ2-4	CASSLVGVLTKNIQYF	TGTGCCAGCAGCTTGGTTGGGGTTCTAACCAAAAACATTCAGTACTTC
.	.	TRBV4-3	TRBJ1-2	CASSQEPQGSNYGYTF	TGCGCCAGCAGCCAAGAACCACAGGGATCCAACTATGGCTACACCTTC
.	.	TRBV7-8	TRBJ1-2	CASSLLFMMAYHSNYGYTF	TGTGCCAGCAGCTTACTCTTCATGATGGCCTATCATTCTAACTATGGCTACACCTTC
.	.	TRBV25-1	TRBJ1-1	CASSEFDSKSTEAFF	TGTGCCAGCAGTGAATTTGACAGTAAGTCCACTGAAGCTTTCTTT
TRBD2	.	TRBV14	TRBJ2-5	CASSRTASGSQETQYF	TGTGCCAGCAGCCGGACCGCTAGCGGGAGTCAAGAGACCCAGTACTTC
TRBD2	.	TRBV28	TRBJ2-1	CASRDLAGGGNEQFF	TGTGCCAGCAGGGACCTAGCGGGAGGGGGGAATGAGCAGTTCTTC